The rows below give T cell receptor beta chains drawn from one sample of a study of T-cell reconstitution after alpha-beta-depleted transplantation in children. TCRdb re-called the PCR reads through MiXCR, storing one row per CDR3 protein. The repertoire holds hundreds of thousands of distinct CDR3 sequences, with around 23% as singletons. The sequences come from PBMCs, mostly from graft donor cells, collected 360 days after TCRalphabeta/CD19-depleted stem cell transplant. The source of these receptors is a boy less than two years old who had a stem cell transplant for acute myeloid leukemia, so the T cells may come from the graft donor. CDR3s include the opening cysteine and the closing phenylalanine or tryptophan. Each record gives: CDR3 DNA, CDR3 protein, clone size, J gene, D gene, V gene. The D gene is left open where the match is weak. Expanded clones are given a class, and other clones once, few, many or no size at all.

CDR3nt: TGCAGTGCTAGTTCCGGGACAGGGGCATGGGGCTCCTACAATGAGCAGTTCTTC; CDR3aa: CSASSGTGAWGSYNEQFF; abundance: -; j_gene: TRBJ2-1; d_gene: TRBD1; v_gene: TRBV20-1
CDR3nt: TGTGCCAGCAGCTTACTATTGGGTGCGTCGCACAATGAGCAGTTCTTC; CDR3aa: CASSLLLGASHNEQFF; abundance: -; j_gene: TRBJ2-1; d_gene: -; v_gene: TRBV7-2
CDR3nt: TGTGCCAGCAGCTTGGAGGGACCTTCCACCGGGGAGCTGTTTTTT; CDR3aa: CASSLEGPSTGELFF; abundance: few; j_gene: TRBJ2-2; d_gene: -; v_gene: TRBV7-2
CDR3nt: TGCGCCATACTAGCGGGGGATGCCTACGAGCAGTACTTC; CDR3aa: CAILAGDAYEQYF; abundance: few; j_gene: TRBJ2-7; d_gene: TRBD2; v_gene: TRBV10-2
CDR3nt: TGCAGTGCTAGAGATTCCAACCTTGGGGGTACGCAGTATTTT; CDR3aa: CSARDSNLGGTQYF; abundance: few; j_gene: TRBJ2-3; d_gene: -; v_gene: TRBV20-1
CDR3nt: TGCAGCGTCTGCCTAACAGCCAAAAACATTCAGTACTTC; CDR3aa: CSVCLTAKNIQYF; abundance: -; j_gene: TRBJ2-4; d_gene: -; v_gene: TRBV29-1
CDR3nt: TGTGCCAGCAGACCCACAGGGGCGGGAGGAAACACCATATATTTT; CDR3aa: CASRPTGAGGNTIYF; abundance: -; j_gene: TRBJ1-3; d_gene: TRBD1; v_gene: TRBV7-2
CDR3nt: TGTGCCAGCAGCTTTTATTCCCTACAAGAGACCCAGTACTTC; CDR3aa: CASSFYSLQETQYF; abundance: few; j_gene: TRBJ2-5; d_gene: -; v_gene: TRBV7-2
CDR3nt: TGCGCCAGCAGCTTGGGTCAGGGAGAGGATCCCCAAGAGACCCAGTACTTC; CDR3aa: CASSLGQGEDPQETQYF; abundance: few; j_gene: TRBJ2-5; d_gene: -; v_gene: TRBV5-1
CDR3nt: TGTGCCAGCAGTGCCTGGGGGGACTCCTACGAGCAGTACTTC; CDR3aa: CASSAWGDSYEQYF; abundance: -; j_gene: TRBJ2-7; d_gene: -; v_gene: TRBV27
CDR3nt: TGTGCCAGCAGCCAACCTCTAGCGGGGGTACAAGAGACCCAGTACTTC; CDR3aa: CASSQPLAGVQETQYF; abundance: -; j_gene: TRBJ2-5; d_gene: TRBD2; v_gene: TRBV4-2